This T cell receptor (beta chain) is from a study of blood T cell repertoires in COVID-19. Across the study: Both acute and convalescent COVID-19 samples were obtained from the United States, Italy and Spain. Nucleic acid was either cDNA or gDNA, and it came from T cells, B-cell-depleted T cells, or PBMCs.

Trimming took 2 bases from V and 7 from J; bases not matched to a gene: 12. CDR3 size: 18 residues. Germline CDR1 and CDR2: SGHRS and YFSETQ. In the authors' methods: Reference gene primer amplification gave nucleated cell count estimates. TCRdb's table, derived via immunoSEQ multiplex PCR, lists solely in-frame clones and lacks some. V and J calls and clone size are as listed in that table; D and trimming were resolved from the DNA. The sample holds some 290,000 clones, about 86% seen once. The sample consisted of peripheral blood. The chain joins TRBV5-1 to TRBJ1-4, with 12 nucleotides matching TRBD1. The TCR sequence derives from a man in his late teens or twenties with active or convalescent COVID-19. The CDR3 sequence: CASSFRDRGRFSREKLFF. CDR3 DNA: TGCGCCAGCAGCTTCCGGGACAGGGGGCGATTTTCTCGTGAAAAACTGTTTTTT.